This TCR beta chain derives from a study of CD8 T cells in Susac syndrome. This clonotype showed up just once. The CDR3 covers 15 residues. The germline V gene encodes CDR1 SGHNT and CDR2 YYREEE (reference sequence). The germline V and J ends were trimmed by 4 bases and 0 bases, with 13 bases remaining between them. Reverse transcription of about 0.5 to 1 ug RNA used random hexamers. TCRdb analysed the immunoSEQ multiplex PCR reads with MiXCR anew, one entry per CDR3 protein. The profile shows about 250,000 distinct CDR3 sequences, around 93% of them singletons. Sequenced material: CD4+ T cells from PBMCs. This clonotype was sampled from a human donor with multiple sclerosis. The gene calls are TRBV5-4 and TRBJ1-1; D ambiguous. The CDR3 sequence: CASSIDGDMNTEAFF. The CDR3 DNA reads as TGTGCCAGCAGCATTGACGGAGACATGAACACTGAAGCTTTCTTT.